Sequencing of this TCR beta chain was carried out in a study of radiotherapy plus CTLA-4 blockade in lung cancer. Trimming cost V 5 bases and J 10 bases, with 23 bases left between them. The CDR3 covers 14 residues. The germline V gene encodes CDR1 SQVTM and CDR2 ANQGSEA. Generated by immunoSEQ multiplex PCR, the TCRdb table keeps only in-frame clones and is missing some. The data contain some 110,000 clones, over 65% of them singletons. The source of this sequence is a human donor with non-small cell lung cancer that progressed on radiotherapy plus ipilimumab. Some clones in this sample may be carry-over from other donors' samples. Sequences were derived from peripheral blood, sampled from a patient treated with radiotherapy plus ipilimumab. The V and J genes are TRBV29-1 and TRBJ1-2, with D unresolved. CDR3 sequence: CSVSPPRLGQDYTF. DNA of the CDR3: TGCAGCGTTAGCCCCCCCCGTTTAGGCCAGGACTACACCTTC.